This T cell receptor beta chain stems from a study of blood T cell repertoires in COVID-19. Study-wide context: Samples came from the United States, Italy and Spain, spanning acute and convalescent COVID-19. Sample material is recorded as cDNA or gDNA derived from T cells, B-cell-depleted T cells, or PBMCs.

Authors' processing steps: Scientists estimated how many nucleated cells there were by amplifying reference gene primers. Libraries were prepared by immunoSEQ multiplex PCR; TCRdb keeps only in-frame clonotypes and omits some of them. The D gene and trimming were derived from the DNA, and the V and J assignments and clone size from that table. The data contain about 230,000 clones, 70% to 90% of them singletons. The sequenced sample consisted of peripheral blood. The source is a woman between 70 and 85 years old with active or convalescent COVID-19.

CDR3 region: CASSLGGLAGVYEQYF. CDR3 in DNA: TGCGCCAGCAGCTTGGGGGGACTAGCGGGAGTCTACGAGCAGTACTTC. The gene calls are TRBV5-1 and TRBJ2-7; TRBD2 aligns across 14 bases. The CDR3 loop spans 16 amino acids. The V and J ends lost 0 bases and 3 bases, in that order; junction bases with no gene match: 2. Germline assignment: CDR1 SGHRS and CDR2 YFSETQ.